Listed below are T cell receptor beta chains from one sample, sequenced in a study of shared clonotypes between healthy human individuals. Measured with immunoSEQ multiplex PCR; TCRdb has only the in-frame clones, and not every one. The data show about 79,000 clones, under 65% seen once. The sequenced sample was memory CD8+ T cells sorted from blood. The receptors here all came from a man aged 30 to 45 in good health. Both conserved end residues are part of each CDR3. A D gene is named only where the DNA matches it firmly. The size of a clone is reported for some rows only, either as once, few or many, or as a class for expanded clones.

length: 11; size: .; D: .; V: TRBV6-1; J: TRBJ2-1; DNA: TGTGCCAGCACCTCCTACAATGAGCAGTTCTTC; CDR3: CASTSYNEQFF
length: 17; size: many; D: TRBD2; V: TRBV11-2; J: TRBJ2-7; DNA: TGTGCCAGCAGCTTATCACTAGCGGGAGATTACTCCTACGAGCAGTACTTC; CDR3: CASSLSLAGDYSYEQYF
length: 13; size: few; D: .; V: TRBV5-6; J: TRBJ2-7; DNA: TGTGCCAGCAGCCCGACGAACCTCTACGAGCAGTACTTC; CDR3: CASSPTNLYEQYF
length: 17; size: .; D: TRBD2; V: TRBV25-1; J: TRBJ2-7; DNA: TGTGCCAGCAGTCCCTCAGGGGTAGCGGGAGGGTCACTGGAGCAGTACTTC; CDR3: CASSPSGVAGGSLEQYF
length: 15; size: .; D: .; V: TRBV21-1; J: TRBJ2-7; DNA: TGTGCCAGCAGAGTCGTGATAGCTACGTTAGACGAGCAGTACTTC; CDR3: CASRVVIATLDEQYF
length: 15; size: many; D: .; V: TRBV6-4; J: TRBJ2-6; DNA: TGTGCCAGCAGTGACTCGGGGGCTGGGGCCAACGTCCTGACTTTC; CDR3: CASSDSGAGANVLTF
length: 17; size: .; D: .; V: TRBV2; J: TRBJ1-2; DNA: TGTGCCAGCAGTGAAAAGGGCAGATCAAGCATTAACTATGGCTACACCTTC; CDR3: CASSEKGRSSINYGYTF
length: 11; size: .; D: .; V: TRBV28; J: TRBJ2-7; DNA: TGTGCCACCGACAACCTCTACGAGCAGTACTTC; CDR3: CATDNLYEQYF
length: 14; size: once; D: .; V: TRBV18; J: TRBJ1-2; DNA: TGTGCCAGCTCACCATCCTCCCATTCCTATGGCTACACCTTC; CDR3: CASSPSSHSYGYTF
length: 14; size: few; D: .; V: TRBV27; J: TRBJ1-2; DNA: TGTGCCAGCAGTCCCCGGGGACATAACTATGGCTACACCTTC; CDR3: CASSPRGHNYGYTF
length: 14; size: .; D: .; V: TRBV2; J: TRBJ1-1; DNA: TGTGCCAGCAGAAGCCCCTTCATGAACACTGAAGCTTTCTTT; CDR3: CASRSPFMNTEAFF
length: 15; size: .; D: .; V: TRBV27; J: TRBJ2-1; DNA: TGTGCCAGCAGCGGAGAGTTTTACTCCTACAATGAGCAGTTCTTC; CDR3: CASSGEFYSYNEQFF
length: 15; size: .; D: .; V: TRBV19; J: TRBJ2-2; DNA: TGTGCCAGTAGTAGAAACGGACAGAACACCGGGGAGCTGTTTTTT; CDR3: CASSRNGQNTGELFF
length: 15; size: .; D: .; V: TRBV5-8; J: TRBJ1-1; DNA: TGTGCCAGCAGTCCGAATACAGGGCACATCACTGAAGCTTTCTTT; CDR3: CASSPNTGHITEAFF
length: 15; size: .; D: .; V: TRBV28; J: TRBJ2-7; DNA: TGTGCCAGCACCCCACTCGAGGGGATCTCCTACGAGCAGTACTTC; CDR3: CASTPLEGISYEQYF
length: 16; size: .; D: TRBD1; V: TRBV6-6; J: TRBJ2-7; DNA: TGTGCCAGCAGTTACGGTAACAGGGGGCATTCGTACGAGCAGTACTTC; CDR3: CASSYGNRGHSYEQYF
length: 14; size: .; D: .; V: TRBV7-9; J: TRBJ2-3; DNA: TGTGCCAGCAGCTTTCAGGGAGAAGCAGATACGCAGTATTTT; CDR3: CASSFQGEADTQYF
length: 14; size: .; D: .; V: TRBV7-8; J: TRBJ2-3; DNA: TGTGCCAGCAGCCCAGGCGGGGGCACAGATACGCAGTATTTT; CDR3: CASSPGGGTDTQYF
length: 12; size: .; D: .; V: TRBV7-9; J: TRBJ1-2; DNA: TGTGCCAGCAGCTTAGCCGGGTATGGCTACACCTTC; CDR3: CASSLAGYGYTF
length: 16; size: .; D: .; V: TRBV5-1; J: TRBJ2-3; DNA: TGCGCCAGCAGCTTTAGAGGGTCCCGTGGGACAGATACGCAGTATTTT; CDR3: CASSFRGSRGTDTQYF
length: 11; size: .; D: TRBD1; V: TRBV29-1; J: TRBJ2-4; DNA: TGCAGCGCAACAGGGGTCAACATTCAGTACTTC; CDR3: CSATGVNIQYF
length: 12; size: many; D: .; V: TRBV5-5; J: TRBJ2-1; DNA: TGTGCCAGCAGCCTCGGACTGACGGAGCAGTTCTTC; CDR3: CASSLGLTEQFF
length: 13; size: .; D: .; V: TRBV29-1; J: TRBJ2-1; DNA: TGCAGCGCAACCCAAAGCTCCTACAATGAGCAGTTCTTC; CDR3: CSATQSSYNEQFF
length: 14; size: few; D: TRBD1; V: TRBV7-6; J: TRBJ1-2; DNA: TGTGCCAGCAGCACGGACAGGGGCCTAAGGGGCTACACCTTC; CDR3: CASSTDRGLRGYTF
length: 14; size: .; D: .; V: TRBV7-2; J: TRBJ2-1; DNA: TGTGCCAGCAGCTTGGGGGGCTCCTACAATGAGCAGTTCTTC; CDR3: CASSLGGSYNEQFF
length: 14; size: .; D: .; V: TRBV29-1; J: TRBJ2-3; DNA: TGCAGCGTTCCCGGGGCACCTCGCACAGATACGCAGTATTTT; CDR3: CSVPGAPRTDTQYF
length: 15; size: .; D: .; V: TRBV12-2; J: TRBJ2-3; DNA: .; CDR3: CAAIRVAGGSDTQYF
length: 14; size: .; D: .; V: TRBV21-1; J: TRBJ2-5; DNA: TGTGCCAGCAGCAAGGACACATTACAAGAGACCCAGTACTTC; CDR3: CASSKDTLQETQYF
length: 15; size: .; D: .; V: TRBV6-4; J: TRBJ2-1; DNA: TGTGCCAGCAGTAAACAGGGAGGATCCTACAATGAGCAGTTCTTC; CDR3: CASSKQGGSYNEQFF
length: 12; size: many; D: .; V: TRBV25-1; J: TRBJ2-2; DNA: TGTGCCAGCAGTGAAGACACCGGGGAGCTGTTTTTT; CDR3: CASSEDTGELFF
length: 14; size: once; D: .; V: TRBV5-1; J: TRBJ1-1; DNA: TGCGCCAGCAGCTCTCCAGGGGCTATGACTGAAGCTTTCTTT; CDR3: CASSSPGAMTEAFF
length: 14; size: .; D: TRBD1; V: TRBV27; J: TRBJ1-1; DNA: TGTGCCAGCAGTTTACAGGGGGCATGGACTGAAGCTTTCTTT; CDR3: CASSLQGAWTEAFF
length: 15; size: .; D: TRBD1; V: TRBV6-1; J: TRBJ1-2; DNA: TGTGCCAGCAGTGAAGTAGGGACAGGGGGCTATGGCTACACCTTC; CDR3: CASSEVGTGGYGYTF
length: 15; size: .; D: .; V: TRBV7-9; J: TRBJ2-1; DNA: TGTGCCAGCAGCTTACCGGGAGTAAATGAGTTTGAGCAGTTCTTC; CDR3: CASSLPGVNEFEQFF
length: 14; size: few; D: .; V: TRBV29-1; J: TRBJ1-1; DNA: TGCAGCGTTGGCTCGGGCAGGGGAGAGGATGAAGCTTTCTTT; CDR3: CSVGSGRGEDEAFF
length: 17; size: .; D: TRBD2; V: TRBV18; J: TRBJ2-1; DNA: TGTGCCAGCTCACTCGGTGGACTAGCGGACTCCTACAATGAGCAGTTCTTC; CDR3: CASSLGGLADSYNEQFF
length: 15; size: many; D: .; V: TRBV25-1; J: TRBJ1-4; DNA: TGTGCCAGCAGTGAAGGAAGTGCAACTAATGAAAAACTGTTTTTT; CDR3: CASSEGSATNEKLFF
length: 15; size: few; D: .; V: TRBV15; J: TRBJ2-1; DNA: TGTGCCACCAGCAGAGGGTCGGGGGGCAATAATGAGCAGTTCTTC; CDR3: CATSRGSGGNNEQFF
length: 12; size: .; D: .; V: TRBV2; J: TRBJ2-7; DNA: TGTGCCAGCAGTGGAGGACAGTACGAGCAGTACTTC; CDR3: CASSGGQYEQYF
length: 16; size: .; D: .; V: TRBV15; J: TRBJ2-1; DNA: TGTGCCACCAGCAGAGAACGGGGGAGCTCCTACAATGAGCAGTTCTTC; CDR3: CATSRERGSSYNEQFF
length: 14; size: .; D: .; V: TRBV9; J: TRBJ2-3; DNA: TGTGCCAGCAGCGTAGTAGATAGCACAGATACGCAGTATTTT; CDR3: CASSVVDSTDTQYF
length: 16; size: .; D: .; V: TRBV7-9; J: TRBJ2-1; DNA: TGTGCCAGCAGCCCCCGAAGCGGGCAATCCTACAATGAGCAGTTCTTC; CDR3: CASSPRSGQSYNEQFF
length: 17; size: .; D: .; V: TRBV7-2; J: TRBJ2-1; DNA: TGTGCCAGCAGCAGCGACAGTAGCGGATACACCTACAATGAGCAGTTCTTC; CDR3: CASSSDSSGYTYNEQFF
length: 15; size: .; D: .; V: TRBV25-1; J: TRBJ1-5; DNA: TGTGCCAGCAGTGCTCAGACAGATAGCAATCAGCCCCAGCATTTT; CDR3: CASSAQTDSNQPQHF
length: 14; size: few; D: .; V: TRBV25-1; J: TRBJ2-5; DNA: TGTGCCAGCAGTGAAGGGGCAGAAAAAGAGACCCAGTACTTC; CDR3: CASSEGAEKETQYF
length: 15; size: many; D: TRBD1; V: TRBV2; J: TRBJ1-5; DNA: TGTGCCAGCAGTGACGGACAGGGCACCAATCAGCCCCAGCATTTT; CDR3: CASSDGQGTNQPQHF
length: 13; size: few; D: .; V: TRBV9; J: TRBJ2-1; DNA: TGTGCCAGCAGCGTCGCCGGACGCACTGAGCAGTTCTTC; CDR3: CASSVAGRTEQFF
length: 18; size: many; D: .; V: TRBV28; J: TRBJ2-4; DNA: TGTGCCAGCCGGTCGGCGGCACAGGGATTCGGGTCCAAAAACATTCAGTACTTC; CDR3: CASRSAAQGFGSKNIQYF
length: 16; size: .; D: TRBD1; V: TRBV4-3; J: TRBJ2-1; DNA: TGCGCCAGCAGCCAGGCCCGAGGGACAGGGGGGAATGAGCAGTTCTTC; CDR3: CASSQARGTGGNEQFF
length: 16; size: .; D: TRBD2; V: TRBV11-2; J: TRBJ2-1; DNA: TGTGCCAGCAGCTCGCAAGCGGGAGGGGGGTACAATGAGCAGTTCTTC; CDR3: CASSSQAGGGYNEQFF
length: 16; size: many; D: .; V: TRBV2; J: TRBJ2-7; DNA: TGTGCCAGCAGTGAAGGAGGGGGATTACTTCCCTACGAGCAGTACTTC; CDR3: CASSEGGGLLPYEQYF
length: 14; size: .; D: TRBD2; V: TRBV9; J: TRBJ2-3; DNA: TGTGCCAGCAGCGTAGAACTAGCGCCAGATACGCAGTATTTT; CDR3: CASSVELAPDTQYF
length: 16; size: .; D: .; V: TRBV5-1; J: TRBJ2-3; DNA: TGCGCCAGCAGCTTGGGCCTAGTTCGGAGCACAGATACGCAGTATTTT; CDR3: CASSLGLVRSTDTQYF
length: 19; size: .; D: TRBD2; V: TRBV2; J: TRBJ2-2; DNA: TGTGCCAGCAGTGGGGCAATGGGACTAGCGGGATCCTTGCACGGGGAGCTGTTTTTT; CDR3: CASSGAMGLAGSLHGELFF